Sequencing of this TCR beta chain was carried out in a study of regulatory T cells in long-lasting Graves disease. Time point indicated: newly diagnosed GD, antithyroid drugs for less than 3 months. The authors made the TCR library using RNA they extracted from PBMCs. From an endocrinology department in Xi'an, China, came the patients. This clonotype was recorded at least ten times. CDR3-region Arm-PCR and iRepertoire HTBI primers produced the TCR beta libraries. TCRdb re-derived calls from the multiplex PCR reads in MiXCR, one entry per CDR3 protein. The data contain hundreds of thousands of distinct CDR3 sequences, 15% to 20% of them singletons. Trimming removed 5 bases from V and 6 bases from J; junction bases left unmatched: 23. CDR3 length: 20 residues. These same data were also listed under a study on T cells in Graves' hyperthyroidism and ophthalmopathy. That work states: Patients aged 18 to 65 had newly diagnosed hyperthyroidism that had lasted under 2 months. Initially, a first-round RT-PCR of the TCR CDR3 employed the HTBI primer set. Ophthalmopathy and stable hyperthyroidism were told apart by a 13 V-J model.

Sequences were derived from peripheral blood mononuclear cells (PBMCs), sampled at new diagnosis, from a patient treated with antithyroid drugs. This receptor was identified in a woman in her forties or fifties with Graves disease. J is TRBJ1-5 and V is TRBV12-3 or TRBV12-4, with 9 nucleotides matching TRBD1. The CDR3 loop is CASSPTPRTGAQGYVQPQHF. The CDR3 DNA reads TGTGCCAGCAGTCCCACCCCGAGGACAGGGGCGCAGGGCTATGTTCAGCCCCAGCATTTT.